This record covers a single T cell receptor beta chain. The antigen remains undetermined. Time point meaning: neoterminal ileum biopsy at postoperative endoscopy, about 6 months after surgery. This record belongs to a study of T cell repertoires in ileal Crohn's disease. The CDR3 length is 12 residues. The germline V gene encodes CDR1 MGHDK and CDR2 SYGVNS. Trimming pared 1 base from V and 9 bases from J, leaving 7 bases between. The method was immunoSEQ multiplex PCR; TCRdb's version includes in-frame clones alone and lacks a portion of them. The sample lists 9,500 to 11,000 clones, 75% to 85% seen once, with approximately 6.5% in the top ten. Study-wide results and caveats: Every patient over 26.8% clonality showed endoscopic recurrence.

The origin of this receptor is an adult with Crohn's disease. The source material was ileal tissue. V usage is TRBV25-1 and J usage is TRBJ2-1; no definite D call. CDR3 sequence reads: CASSELGPEQFF. CDR3 coding DNA: TGTGCCAGCAGTGAATTGGGCCCTGAGCAGTTCTTC.